This T cell receptor beta chain was retrieved from a study of shared clonotypes between healthy human individuals. Broader study findings: Clonotype sharing among donors was expected to depend on sequencing depth.

As concerns this clone: Its antigen is unknown. One end of the junction does not line up with germline, which may come from a read error.

Germline V gene lookup returns CDR1 SSHAT and CDR2 FNYEAQ (reference sequence). This CDR3 has 15 amino acids. Sequenced by immunoSEQ multiplex PCR; TCRdb stores in-frame clones only, minus some. The data show about 2 million clones, roughly 94% seen once. Sequenced input: naive CD4+ T cells sorted from blood. Subset indicated: CD45RA+ positively selected. The V gene is TRBV7-7, the J gene TRBJ2-2; TRBD1 agrees at 8 bases. The sequence derives from a man younger than 35 in good health. The CDR3 loop reads CASSPGQVNTGELFF. CDR3 in DNA: TGTGCTAGCAGTCCGGGACAGGTCAACACCGGGGAGCTGTTTTTT.